This entry is about one T cell receptor beta chain. It has no known antigen specificity. The record has no base qualities; no much larger clone is one base away. From its cysteine to its phenylalanine, the CDR3 spans 15 amino acids. Only the CDR3 part of the read is kept: 45 bases, read in frame from the first base. Via the germline V gene, CDR1 is SGHNT and CDR2 YENEEA. At the junction V is shortened by 3 bases and J by 7 bases; bases outside the gene matches: 9. The immunoSEQ Assay was used to immunosequence TCRbeta CDR3 regions from genomic DNA. Before high-throughput sequencing, the genomic DNA was amplified using bias-controlled multiplex PCR. In the source study's methods: To quantify the absolute abundance of each unique TCRbeta CDR3 region, the sequences were collapsed and filtered. Clonality, defined as 1 minus Pielou's evenness, was calculated using only productive rearrangements. Tumor T-cell fraction was calculated by normalizing TCRbeta template counts to usable DNA, which was estimated from several housekeeping genes. Clones with significantly greater frequencies in on-treatment versus baseline samples were identified using a previously published method. Held by TCRdb, this immuneACCESS table contains in-frame sequences only and omits some clones. Under half of the omission traces to an unresolved V gene where checked; the cause of the rest is unknown. V and J calls and clone size are those listed in that table; D and trimming were worked out from the DNA. For this sample there are roughly 18,000 clones; under 85% appear just once. Roughly 5% of the sample belongs to the ten largest clones.

In light of the paper, this sample's treatment or condition label describes: randomized to nivolumab then ipilimumab (arm A) or the reverse (arm B). None of the trial patients had been given prior DNA-damaging chemotherapy. Samples were obtained from patients with melanoma enrolled in CheckMate 064, a randomized, open-label phase II trial of sequential checkpoint blockade. Genomic DNA from formalin-fixed paraffin-embedded (FFPE) tissue samples was used for tumor TCR sequencing. The data derive from a study of sequential checkpoint blockade in melanoma (dated by TCRdb to the late 2010s). Notes on the research overall: Patients were randomized 1:1 to first-line nivolumab followed by ipilimumab (arm A) or ipilimumab followed by nivolumab (arm B). Maintenance nivolumab was given following each of the two trial sequences. Roughly 20 patients had matched tumor biopsies taken before treatment and at week 13, after single-agent nivolumab (arm A) or ipilimumab (arm B). Roughly 82% of the matched tumor biopsy pairs taken before and after treatment were from the same lesion. DNA from about 100 pretreatment melanoma tumor samples underwent TCRbeta immunosequencing. Overall results and qualifications from the work: The model for predicting response that combines TCR metrics with mutation burden needs to be validated in larger, independent patient cohorts. Small sample sizes and reduced statistical power limited the analyses of tumor T-cell fraction within each arm. Patients whose tumor T-cell fraction and clonality increased by week 13 were about 30 times more likely to achieve clinical benefit. Tumor T-cell fraction and clonality were found to correlate with PD-L1 staining and CD8+ T-cell counts but not with mutational load. Among patients in the nivolumab-first arm (arm A), tumor TIL clonality before treatment was associated with response (P = .04).

This receptor chain uses TRBV11-3 and TRBJ1-5, with TRBD1 matching 7 junction bases. Sequenced material: tumor tissue (inferred from file names), taken from a patient given nivolumab and ipilimumab in sequence. This sequence was found in a human donor with melanoma. The CDR3 reads as follows: CASSFNRGPRQPQHF. The DNA reads TGTGCCAGCAGCTTCAACAGGGGCCCCAGGCAGCCCCAGCATTTT.